The next 20 T cell receptor beta chains were all read from a single sample in a study of blood T cell repertoires in COVID-19. This table comes from immunoSEQ multiplex PCR, and its TCRdb copy is limited to in-frame clones, with some not included. The data hold tens of thousands of clones, with about 90% observed a single time. The sample taken for sequencing was peripheral blood. The receptors originated from a woman in her sixties or seventies with acute or convalescent COVID-19.

The genes are TRBV7-2 and TRBJ1-5; a weak D match, TRBD1 (5 bases). The length of the CDR3 is 15 residues. Trimming removed 1 base from V and 6 bases from J, with 13 bases in between. CDR1 and CDR2 from the germline V gene are SGHTA and FQGNSA. This CDR3 is CASSLDGGKGQPQHF. CDR3 nucleotides: TGTGCCAGCAGCTTAGACGGGGGGAAGGGTCAGCCCCAGCATTTT.

This chain connects TRBV6-4 to TRBJ2-1; D remains ambiguous. This CDR3 is built from 14 residues. Per the germline V gene, CDR1 is MRHNA and CDR2 is SNTAGT. The ends were cut back, 5 bases at V and 2 bases at J, with 10 bases in the middle. The CDR3 bases are TGTGCCAGCAGTCGAGGTTTAACCTACAATGAGCAGTTCTTC. The encoded protein is CASSRGLTYNEQFF.

The chain carries TRBV3-1 (or the pseudogene TRBV3-2) and TRBJ2-7, with D perhaps TRBD2 (5 bases). CDR3 length: 12 amino acids. CDR1 and CDR2 from the germline V gene are LGHDT and YNNKEL (reference sequence). CDR3 residues: CASSHGGYELYV. CDR3 in DNA: TGTGCCAGCAGCCATGGAGGATACGAGCTGTACGTC.

This chain connects TRBV3-1 (or the pseudogene TRBV3-2) to TRBJ2-2, with a tentative D call TRBD2 (6 bases). V dropped 0 bases and J dropped 6 bases, with 17 bases sitting between them. This CDR3 is built from 17 residues. CDR1 and CDR2 from the germline V gene are LGHDT and YNNKEL (reference sequence). This chain's CDR3 is CASSQDLTGRNAGELFF. DNA of the CDR3: TGTGCCAGCAGCCAAGATCTTACGGGGAGGAATGCCGGGGAGCTGTTTTTT.

J is TRBJ2-1 and V is TRBV11-2; a possible D gene is TRBD1 (6 bases). The CDR3 is 16 amino acids. Trimming stripped 1 base from V and 3 bases from J, with 13 bases between. Looked up from germline, CDR1 is SGHAT and CDR2 is FQNNGV. CDR3 nucleotide sequence: TGTGCCAGCAGCTTAGTGGCAGGGGACCACTACAATGAGCAGTTCTTC. Encoded protein: CASSLVAGDHYNEQFF.

This clone was seen just once. CDR3 nucleotides: TGTGCCAGCAGCCAAGAGGGATTCAAGGGAGACACCATATATTTT. Its protein is CASSQEGFKGDTIYF. V and J are TRBV3-1 (or the pseudogene TRBV3-2) and TRBJ1-3, with D unclear. Trimming took off 0 bases at V and 8 bases at J, with 14 bases between the two ends. From germline, CDR1 is LGHDT and CDR2 YNNKEL (reference sequence). This CDR3 contains 15 residues.

This clone was picked up one time. V usage is TRBV24-1 and J usage is TRBJ2-1, with 8 bases aligning to TRBD2. V lost 4 bases and J lost 5; bases outside the gene matches: 9. Germline V gives CDR1 KGHDR, CDR2 SFDVKD. The CDR3 has 16 amino acids. CDR3 protein: CATSDLRAGADNEQFF. The DNA of the CDR3 is TGTGCCACCAGTGACTTACGAGCGGGAGCGGACAATGAGCAGTTCTTC.

The chain is built from TRBV7-2 and TRBJ2-7; a possible D gene is TRBD1 (5 bases). Germline CDR1 reads SGHTA; CDR2 reads FQGNSA. This CDR3 has 13 residues. Trimming took 4 bases from V and 1 from J, leaving 8 bases between them. CDR3 sequence: CASSYGASYEQYV. The CDR3, as DNA: TGTGCCAGCAGCTATGGGGCTTCCTACGAGCAGTACGTC.

The rearrangement joins TRBV24-1 to TRBJ2-1, with D hard to call. CDR3 length equals 15 residues. The germline V gene encodes CDR1 KGHDR and CDR2 SFDVKD. The ends were cut back, 3 bases at V and 3 bases at J, with 11 bases in the middle. The CDR3 nucleotides read TGTGCCACCAGTGATAGCGTCCAGCTCTACAATGAGCAGTTCTTC. This encodes CATSDSVQLYNEQFF.

The chain couples TRBV5-1 to TRBJ2-3, with D possibly matching TRBD2 (5 bases). The CDR3 is made up of 16 amino acids. Between the trimmed V and J ends, which lost 2 bases and 2 bases, there was a span of 15 bases. The germline CDR1 and CDR2 sequences are SGHRS and YFSETQ. For the CDR3, the DNA is TGCGCCAGCAGCTTAACCGCGGGCCACTCCACAGATACGCAGTATTTT. Encoded protein: CASSLTAGHSTDTQYF.

This chain joins TRBV14 and TRBJ2-1; TRBD1 is a possible D gene (6 bases). CDR3 length equals 17 residues. The V end was cut by 0 bases, the J end by 3 bases, with 15 bases between. Germline assignment: CDR1 SGHDN and CDR2 FVKESK. CDR3 nucleotides: TGTGCCAGCAGCCAAGATGGGGGCAGGGGCATCTACAATGAGCAGTTCTTC. It encodes CASSQDGGRGIYNEQFF.

The chain uses TRBV6-5 and TRBJ1-2; no reliable D call. The CDR3 is 13 amino acids. Trimming removed 2 bases at V and 4 bases at J, with 8 bases between. Germline CDR1 reads MNHEY; CDR2 reads SVGAGI. This CDR3 is CASSYEGSYGYTF. In nucleotides, the CDR3 is TGTGCCAGCAGTTACGAGGGCTCCTATGGCTACACCTTC.

The chain combines TRBV6-1 with TRBJ1-2; D unclear. The length of the CDR3 is 14 residues. Trimming stripped 2 bases from V and 5 bases from J, with 12 bases between. In germline, CDR1 is MNHNS, CDR2 SASEGT. The CDR3 bases are TGTGCCAGCAGTGAATCGGCGTGGGAGTATGGCTACACCTTC. This translates into CASSESAWEYGYTF.

This clone showed up just once. The chain couples TRBV6-5 to TRBJ2-2, with D possibly being TRBD2 (6 bases). CDR3 size: 14 residues. Trimming left V 6 bases short and J 6 bases short, with 14 bases between. Germline V gene lookup returns CDR1 MNHEY and CDR2 SVGAGI. The CDR3 nucleotides are TGTGCCAGCAGGGCCGGGAGCTCCCCCGGGGAGCTGTTTTTT. Its protein is CASRAGSSPGELFF.

The chain recombines TRBV5-1 with TRBJ1-1; no clear D. Per the germline V gene, CDR1 is SGHRS and CDR2 is YFSETQ. The V gene lost 4 bases and the J gene lost 2 bases, with 9 bases spanning the gap. This CDR3 has 13 residues. Here the CDR3 reads CASSPSYNTEAFF. The CDR3 DNA reads TGCGCCAGCAGCCCCAGTTATAACACTGAAGCTTTCTTT. The variable domain in full, completed from reference TRBV5-1 and TRBJ1-1, reads KAGVTQTPRYLIKTRGQQVTLSCSPISGHRSVSWYQQTPGQGLQFLFEYFSETQRNKGNFPGRFSGRQFSNSRSEMNVSTLELGDSALYLCASSPSYNTEAFFGQGTRLTVV.

The V call is TRBV9, the J call TRBJ1-2; D call uncertain. The CDR3 contains 13 residues. The V gene lost 0 bases and the J gene lost 8 bases, with 11 bases spanning the gap. The germline V gene has CDR1 SGDLS and CDR2 YYNGEE. CDR3 sequence reads: CASSVVQSEGYTF. Here the CDR3 DNA reads TGTGCCAGCAGCGTAGTACAGTCAGAGGGCTACACCTTC.

The chain joins TRBV19 to TRBJ1-2; TRBD1 might be the D (5 bases). The CDR3 covers 13 residues. The V end was cut by 3 bases, the J end by 13 bases, with 18 bases between. Germline CDR1 reads LNHDA; CDR2 reads SQIVND (reference sequence). The CDR3 nucleotides are TGTGCCAGTAGTATTGGACATTCGGTAGTTGGCACCTTC. Its protein product is CASSIGHSVVGTF.

The V gene is TRBV4-3, the J gene TRBJ2-2; D unclear. The germline V gene encodes CDR1 LGHNA and CDR2 YSLEER. The CDR3 is 16 amino acids. V was cut by 0 bases and J by 4 bases, with 12 bases left in between. CDR3 protein: CASSQDWSHGTGELFF. In nucleotides, the CDR3 is TGCGCCAGCAGCCAAGATTGGTCGCACGGCACCGGGGAGCTGTTTTTT.

This clone was counted a few times. The chain has TRBV11-3 and TRBJ1-6; D not certain. Looked up from germline, CDR1 is SGHNT and CDR2 is YENEEA. The CDR3 runs to 13 residues. Trimming removed 3 bases at V and 7 bases at J, with 7 bases between. The CDR3 loop is CASSFQKNSPLHF. The CDR3 nucleotides read TGTGCCAGCAGCTTCCAGAAGAATTCACCCCTCCACTTT. Complete variable domain (other parts from reference TRBV11-3 and TRBJ1-6): EAGVVQSPRYKIIEKKQPVAFWCNPISGHNTLYWYLQNLGQGPELLIRYENEEAVDDSQLPKDRFSAERLKGVDSTLKIQPAELGDSAVYLCASSFQKNSPLHFGNGTRLTVT.

The J gene is TRBJ2-1, the V gene TRBV19, with D perhaps matching TRBD2 (6 bases). Looked up from germline, CDR1 is LNHDA and CDR2 is SQIVND (reference sequence). Trimming removed 4 bases from V and 0 bases from J, with 13 bases in between. The CDR3 totals 16 residues. In DNA form, the CDR3 reads TGTGCCAGTAGTACCCTAGCGCCGAGCTCCTACAATGAGCAGTTCTTC. Translated: CASSTLAPSSYNEQFF. The variable domain in full, completed from reference TRBV19 and TRBJ2-1, reads DGGITQSPKYLFRKEGQNVTLSCEQNLNHDAMYWYRQDPGQGLRLIYYSQIVNDFQKGDIAEGYSVSREKKESFPLTVTSAQKNPTAFYLCASSTLAPSSYNEQFFGPGTRLTVL.